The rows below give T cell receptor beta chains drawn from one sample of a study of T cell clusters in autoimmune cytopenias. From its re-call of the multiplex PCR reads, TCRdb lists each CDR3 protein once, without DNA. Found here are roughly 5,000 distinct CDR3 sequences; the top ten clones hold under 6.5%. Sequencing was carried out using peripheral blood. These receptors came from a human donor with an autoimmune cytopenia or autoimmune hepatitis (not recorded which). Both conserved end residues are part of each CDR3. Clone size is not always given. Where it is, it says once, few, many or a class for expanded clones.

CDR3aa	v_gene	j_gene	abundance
CSAARRYYEQYF	TRBV20-1	TRBJ2-7	NA
CAWSVQRFSYEQYF	TRBV30	TRBJ2-7	medium-sized
CASSWTSSYEQYF	TRBV12-3/TRBV12-4	TRBJ2-7	NA
CASSWPGAGEQYF	TRBV7-9	TRBJ2-7	NA
CASTMGSGNTIYF	TRBV7-9	TRBJ1-3	NA
CASSLAWGRSSATDTQYF	TRBV5-5	TRBJ2-3	medium-sized
CAWSLTNEQYF	TRBV30	TRBJ2-7	medium-sized
CASSLGQGFISPLHF	TRBV5-6	TRBJ1-6	medium-sized
CASSRGGEQYF	TRBV7-6	TRBJ2-7	NA
CASREQLGDTQYF	TRBV7-9	TRBJ2-3	NA
CASSQDWRRQNTGELFF	TRBV4-2	TRBJ2-2	NA
CASRAGTGCLEQYF	TRBV21-1	TRBJ2-7	medium-sized
CAWSDPRAGLFNEQFF	TRBV30	TRBJ2-1	medium-sized
CAVEDRPYGYTF	TRBV19	TRBJ1-2	NA
CASSWGGMNTEAFF	TRBV5-6	TRBJ1-1	medium-sized
CAWQDTAPLHF	TRBV30	TRBJ1-6	medium-sized
CASSRTRNEKLFF	TRBV6-5	TRBJ1-4	medium-sized
CASSLRTGGGMPQHF	TRBV27	TRBJ1-5	NA
CASSLLGTGNTEQYF	TRBV27	TRBJ2-7	NA
CASSPRGTGRKGEQYF	TRBV18	TRBJ2-7	NA
CASSYRVNYGYTF	TRBV6-5	TRBJ1-2	NA
CASSLGGYGYTF	TRBV5-1	TRBJ1-2	NA
CASSTRPGGLGYGYTF	TRBV12-3/TRBV12-4	TRBJ1-2	medium-sized
CASSILAGGPQETQYF	TRBV5-1	TRBJ2-5	NA
CAWSVPSNQPQHF	TRBV30	TRBJ1-5	medium-sized
CASSQDGPGGPQDTQYF	TRBV4-3	TRBJ2-3	NA
CASSYGVNTIYF	TRBV6-6	TRBJ1-3	medium-sized
CASSYSESRGGYTF	TRBV6-5	TRBJ1-2	medium-sized
CSVESPQDGTDTQYF	TRBV29-1	TRBJ2-3	medium-sized
CASSEAAAWANVLTF	TRBV6-2/TRBV6-3	TRBJ2-6	NA
CASSLGLGSYEQYF	TRBV4-1	TRBJ2-7	NA
CASLPLYATNEKLFF	TRBV6-5	TRBJ1-4	medium-sized
CASRGQEIYGYTF	TRBV6-5	TRBJ1-2	medium-sized
CAWSPSGSREQYF	TRBV30	TRBJ2-7	NA
CASSLKYREIYNEQFF	TRBV12-3/TRBV12-4	TRBJ2-1	NA
CSARDRLEGSPSTGELFF	TRBV20-1	TRBJ2-2	medium-sized
CASSLTLAGVPYEQYF	TRBV11-2	TRBJ2-7	NA
CASSILDRAYEQYF	TRBV19	TRBJ2-7	medium-sized
CASSALGQQNYGYTF	TRBV2	TRBJ1-2	NA
CSVTDRRIGNTIYF	TRBV20-1	TRBJ1-3	NA
CASSGGLAGLTGELFF	TRBV7-9	TRBJ2-2	NA
CASSGTSGSEQYF	TRBV19	TRBJ2-7	NA
CASSYRKTGSIQETQYF	TRBV7-9	TRBJ2-5	NA
CASSPIDRGKQPQHF	TRBV6-5	TRBJ1-5	NA
CASSTHRAWRGYTF	TRBV27	TRBJ1-2	medium-sized
CASSSIPYGESYGYTF	TRBV13	TRBJ1-2	medium-sized
CASSQGYTGELFF	TRBV11-1	TRBJ2-2	NA
CASSLKLAGGLYEQYF	TRBV6-2/TRBV6-3	TRBJ2-7	NA
CATAQGGEKLFF	TRBV6-2/TRBV6-3	TRBJ1-4	NA
CASSYPTVGTGELFF	TRBV6-5	TRBJ2-2	medium-sized
CASSQIKAYNEQFF	TRBV4-2	TRBJ2-1	NA
CASSIGGSYEQYF	TRBV19	TRBJ2-7	medium-sized
CASGSGQGAHEQFF	TRBV12-5	TRBJ2-1	NA
CASSHGQREYF	TRBV6-2/TRBV6-3	TRBJ2-4	medium-sized
CSARDLTYEQYF	TRBV20-1	TRBJ2-7	NA